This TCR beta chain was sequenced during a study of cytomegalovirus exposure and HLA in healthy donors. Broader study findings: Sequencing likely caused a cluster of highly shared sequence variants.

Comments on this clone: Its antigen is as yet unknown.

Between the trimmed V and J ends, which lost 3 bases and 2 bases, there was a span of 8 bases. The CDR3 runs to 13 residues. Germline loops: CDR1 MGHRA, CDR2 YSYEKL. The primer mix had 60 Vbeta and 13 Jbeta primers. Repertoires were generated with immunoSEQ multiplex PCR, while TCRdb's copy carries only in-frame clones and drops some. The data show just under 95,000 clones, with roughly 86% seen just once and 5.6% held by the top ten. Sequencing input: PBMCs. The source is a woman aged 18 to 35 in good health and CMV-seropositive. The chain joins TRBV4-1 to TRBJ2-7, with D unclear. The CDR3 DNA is TGCGCCAGCAGCCACTCCGAGGCCTACGAGCAGTACTTC. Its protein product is CASSHSEAYEQYF.